This T cell receptor (beta chain) derives from a study of T cells in women clearing cervical HPV infection. Across the study: Controls gave blood once infection was undetectable; cases at lesion identification.

This table comes from immunoSEQ multiplex PCR, and its TCRdb copy is limited to in-frame clones, with some not included. This sample's clone table lists 40,000 to 60,000 clones. As for this clone: The CDR3 end falls 3 residues outside the read, so it is completed with the germline J gene.

This CDR3 is built from 13 residues. Trimming left V 5 bases short and J 9 bases short, with 14 bases between. Germline lookup yields CDR1 SEHNR and CDR2 FQNEAQ (reference sequence). The chain recombines TRBV7-9 with TRBJ2-1; perhaps TRBD1 as D (5 bases). Sequenced input: blood buffy coat. The receptor's source is a woman between 18 and 69 years old with a cervical HPV16 infection that either progressed to CIN3+ or cleared (not recorded which). The CDR3 loop is CASSRAFGAEQFF. The part of the CDR3 DNA that was read is TGTGCCAGCAGCCGAGCATTTGGGGCTGAG. Filled out from reference TRBV7-9 and TRBJ2-1, the complete variable domain reads DTGVSQNPRHKITKRGQNVTFRCDPISEHNRLYWYRQTLGQGPEFLTYFQNEAQLEKSRLLSDRFSAERPKGSFSTLEIQRTEQGDSAMYLCASSRAFGAEQFFGPGTRLTVL.